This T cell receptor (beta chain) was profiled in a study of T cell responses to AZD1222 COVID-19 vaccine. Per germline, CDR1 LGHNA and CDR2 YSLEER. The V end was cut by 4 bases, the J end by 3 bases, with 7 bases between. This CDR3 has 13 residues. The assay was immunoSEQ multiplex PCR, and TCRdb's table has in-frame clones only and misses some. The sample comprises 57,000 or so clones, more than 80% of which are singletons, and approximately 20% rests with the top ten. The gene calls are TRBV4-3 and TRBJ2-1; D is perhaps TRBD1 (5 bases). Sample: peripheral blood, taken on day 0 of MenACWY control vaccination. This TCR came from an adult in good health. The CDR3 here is CASSPQGYNEQFF. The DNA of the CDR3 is TGCGCCAGCAGCCCCCAGGGCTACAATGAGCAGTTCTTC.